The 24 T cell receptor beta chains in this list originate from one sample, sequenced in a study of T cells in Graves' hyperthyroidism and ophthalmopathy. The CDR3 regions of TCR beta were amplified from RNA transcripts. HTBI primers were the set used in a first-round RT-PCR of the TCR CDR3. One entry per CDR3 protein, called by TCRdb with MiXCR from the multiplex PCR reads. The table shows about 770,000 distinct CDR3 sequences, with around 19% occurring only once. What was sequenced was blood. These receptors were obtained from a woman between 50 and 59 years old with Graves' hyperthyroidism that later progressed to Graves' ophthalmopathy.

There are a few counts of this clonotype. A read error may explain this, as a much larger clone is one base away. The V gene is TRBV6-2 or TRBV6-3, the J gene TRBJ1-3, with unresolved D. CDR1 is MNHEY and CDR2 is SVGEGT in the germline V gene. The CDR3 runs to 12 residues. The V end lost 7 bases, the J end lost 0 bases, and 4 bases lay between the germline ends. CDR3 protein: CASIVSGNTIYF. As DNA, the CDR3 is TGTGCCAGCATAGTCTCTGGAAACACCATATATTTT.

The V gene is TRBV4-2, the J gene TRBJ1-2, with 8 nucleotides matching TRBD1. After removal of 4 bases from V and 6 bases from J, the junction contained 22 bases not matched to a gene. This CDR3 region has 19 residues. In germline, CDR1 is LGHNA, CDR2 YNFKEQ. The CDR3 DNA reads as TGTGCCAGCAGCCCGCGCTCTATCAGTGGACAGGGAGTTAGTGATGGCTACACCTTC. Its protein is CASSPRSISGQGVSDGYTF.

The chain combines TRBV25-1 with TRBJ2-1, with D unclear. Trimming took off 0 bases at V and 2 bases at J, with 11 bases between the two ends. CDR3 length: 16 residues. The germline gives CDR1 MGHDK, CDR2 SYGVNS. The CDR3, as DNA: TGTGCCAGCAGTGAATATAGAGTACGGGCCTACAATGAGCAGTTCTTC. This codes for CASSEYRVRAYNEQFF. The whole variable domain, remainder taken from reference TRBV25-1 and TRBJ2-1, is EADIYQTPRYLVIGTGKKITLECSQTMGHDKMYWYQQDPGMELHLIHYSYGVNSTEKGDLSSESTVSRIRTEHFPLTLESARPSHTSQYLCASSEYRVRAYNEQFFGPGTRLTVL.

The chain combines TRBV11-1 with TRBJ2-2, with D uncertain. V was shortened by 1 base and J by 4 bases, with 13 bases between the two germline ends. This CDR3 has 16 amino acids. Germline CDR1 and CDR2: SGHAT and FQDESV (reference sequence). The CDR3 DNA reads as TGTGCCAGCAGCTTAGGTGAAACCCGCCCCACCGGGGAGCTGTTTTTT. Its translation: CASSLGETRPTGELFF.

This sequence joins TRBV6-1 and TRBJ1-6, with TRBD1 as a possible D gene (5 bases). This CDR3 is built from 17 residues. Germline CDR1 is MNHNS and CDR2 is SASEGT. The V and J ends lost 0 bases and 8 bases respectively, with 17 bases between them. The CDR3 DNA sequence: TGTGCCAGCAGTGAAGCGAGATCCCGGGACGGATATTCACCCCTCCACTTT. It translates to CASSEARSRDGYSPLHF.

This clonotype came up a few times. The genes are TRBV20-1 and TRBJ2-7, with 7 positions matching TRBD1. Germline CDR1 reads DFQATT; CDR2 reads SNEGSKA (reference sequence). This CDR3 is built from 13 residues. V dropped 2 bases and J dropped 0; count of bases not matched to a gene: 1. CDR3 in amino acids: CSARPGGSYEQYF. The CDR3 nucleotides read TGCAGTGCTAGACCAGGGGGCTCCTACGAGCAGTACTTC.

This clonotype was counted only a few times. The CDR3 region is CASSPPDSGYQPQHF. In DNA form, the CDR3 reads TGCGCCAGCAGCCCCCCCGATTCAGGGTATCAGCCCCAGCATTTT. V gene TRBV4-1 combines with J gene TRBJ1-5; D is perhaps TRBD1 (5 bases). CDR3 length: 15 residues. The V gene lost 4 bases and the J gene lost 5 bases, with 15 bases spanning the gap. Germline CDR1 MGHRA, CDR2 YSYEKL.

This clonotype was observed many times. The rearrangement joins TRBV29-1 to TRBJ1-2; 7 nucleotides match TRBD1. V gave up 2 bases and J gave up 6 bases; unmatched junction bases: 12. In germline, CDR1 is SQVTM, CDR2 ANQGSEA. This CDR3 is 15 amino acids long. The CDR3 is CSVEKGDRAGHGYTF. The DNA of the CDR3 is TGCAGCGTTGAAAAGGGAGACAGGGCAGGGCATGGCTACACCTTC.

This clonotype was recorded many times. This sequence joins TRBV7-9 and TRBJ2-7; 10 positions match TRBD1. Trimming removed 7 bases from V and 1 base from J; junction bases left unmatched: 10. The CDR3 is made up of 16 amino acids. Germline V gene data show CDR1 as SEHNR and CDR2 as FQNEAQ (reference sequence). CDR3 sequence: CASTSVGTGASYEQYF. The CDR3 DNA follows: TGTGCCAGCACCTCTGTGGGGACAGGGGCATCCTACGAGCAGTACTTC.

The J gene is TRBJ1-2, the V gene TRBV16; 9 bases are a match to TRBD1. The CDR3 loop spans 13 amino acids. Germline V CDR1 and CDR2: KGHSY, FQNENV. The V segment lost 2 bases and the J segment 9 bases; nucleotides outside the gene matches: 4. CDR3 sequence reads: CASSQGTGRSYTF. Here the CDR3 DNA reads TGTGCCAGCAGCCAAGGGACAGGGAGGAGCTACACCTTC.

This clonotype occurred many times. The chain employs TRBV27 and TRBJ1-1; D unclear. The CDR3 contains 15 residues. The germline CDR1 and CDR2 sequences are MNHEY and SMNVEV (reference sequence). V was trimmed by 5 bases and J by 4 bases, leaving 17 bases between them. CDR3 sequence reads: CASSPDSGRGTEAFF. The CDR3 region has the DNA TGTGCCAGCAGTCCCGATTCCGGGCGCGGCACTGAAGCTTTCTTT.

This clonotype was counted ten times or more. The V gene is TRBV5-1, the J gene TRBJ2-2, with 7 bases matching TRBD1. The CDR3 contains 15 residues. Germline V gene sequence: CDR1 SGHRS, CDR2 YFSETQ. V shed 3 bases and J 0 bases; nucleotides not matched to a gene: 2. CDR3 residues: CASSSGQTNTGELFF. Here the CDR3 DNA reads TGCGCCAGCAGCTCGGGACAGACGAACACCGGGGAGCTGTTTTTT.

This clonotype was observed at least ten times. The CDR3 DNA reads as TGTGCCAGCAGTCCTAATCTAGCGGGGGGGCCCATAGATACGCAGTATTTT. Its translation is CASSPNLAGGPIDTQYF. This chain connects TRBV28 to TRBJ2-3; TRBD2 matches 12 bases. CDR1 and CDR2 (germline): MDHEN, SYDVKM. Unmatched junction bases numbered 11, after V lost 5 bases and J lost 5 bases. CDR3 length: 17 residues.

This clonotype was detected many times. The chain joins TRBV6-1 to TRBJ1-1; tentatively, D is TRBD1 (5 bases). Trimming shortened V by 3 bases and J by 1 base, and 15 bases separated the two germline ends. This CDR3 is built from 16 residues. Germline CDR1 and CDR2: MNHNS and SASEGT. The CDR3, as DNA: TGTGCCAGCAGTGATCAGGGCTTGCTCAAGAACACTGAAGCTTTCTTT. Protein product: CASSDQGLLKNTEAFF.

V is TRBV6-1 and J is TRBJ2-5; D is uncertain. Germline V gene data show CDR1 as MNHNS and CDR2 as SASEGT. The CDR3 has 13 amino acids. Trimming cost V 7 bases and J 7 bases, with 16 bases left between them. As DNA, the CDR3 is TGTGCCAGCAATCCCGACAACTGGGGGACCCAGTACTTC. It is translated as CASNPDNWGTQYF.

The V gene is TRBV20-1, the J gene TRBJ1-5, with D maybe TRBD1 (6 bases). The CDR3 runs 13 residues. Trimming removed 5 bases from V and 3 bases from J, with 11 bases in between. Per the germline V gene, CDR1 is DFQATT and CDR2 is SNEGSKA (reference sequence). The DNA of the CDR3 is TGCAGTGCTGGAGGACAGATCAATCAGCCCCAGCATTTT. Protein sequence: CSAGGQINQPQHF.

This clonotype was seen at least ten times. The chain joins TRBV12-3 or TRBV12-4 to TRBJ1-1; possible D gene TRBD1, 6 bases. V was clipped by 2 bases and J by 0 bases, with 10 bases between them. This CDR3 is 15 amino acids long. CDR3 region: CASSLFDRMNTEAFF. DNA for the CDR3: TGTGCCAGCAGTTTATTTGACAGGATGAACACTGAAGCTTTCTTT.

This clonotype was observed at least ten times. This chain joins TRBV3-1 and TRBJ2-7; D not certain. Germline CDR1 reads LGHDT; CDR2 reads YNNKEL (reference sequence). CDR3 length: 12 amino acids. Trimming pared 5 bases from V and 6 bases from J, leaving 11 bases between. The CDR3 sequence is CASSRVGSEQYF. The CDR3 DNA is TGTGCCAGCAGCAGGGTAGGTAGCGAGCAGTACTTC.

DNA for the CDR3: TGCAGTGCTCTTCACCGCTCCTACGAGCAGTACTTC. Translated: CSALHRSYEQYF. The rearrangement uses TRBV20-1 and TRBJ2-7; D is unresolved. The CDR3 is 12 amino acids. V lost 5 bases, J lost 0 bases, and 8 bases lay in between. Germline V gives CDR1 DFQATT, CDR2 SNEGSKA (reference sequence).

V gene TRBV2 combines with J gene TRBJ1-6; 7 positions agree with TRBD1. The germline V gene has CDR1 SNHLY and CDR2 FYNNEI. The CDR3 is 14 residues long. With V trimmed by 10 bases and J by 7 bases, 10 bases remained unmatched. As DNA, the CDR3 is TGTGCCACCCACAGACAGGGAGGGAATTCACCCCTCCACTTT. It specifies CATHRQGGNSPLHF.

The DNA for the CDR3 is TGTGCCAGCAGTGAAGCTGAGGGATCTCATGGCTACACCTTC. It specifies CASSEAEGSHGYTF. V is TRBV6-1 and J is TRBJ1-2; D not resolved. Trimming left V 0 bases short and J 6 bases short, with 11 bases between. CDR1 and CDR2 from the germline V gene are MNHNS and SASEGT. The CDR3 is 14 residues long.

The CDR3, as DNA: TGCGCCAGCAGCTTGGCCGTGGAGAACACTGAAGCTTTCTTT. This codes for CASSLAVENTEAFF. The J gene is TRBJ1-1, the V gene TRBV5-1; D unresolved. This CDR3 has 14 amino acids. V was shortened by 0 bases and J by 1 base, with 7 bases between the two germline ends. Germline lookup yields CDR1 SGHRS and CDR2 YFSETQ.

This clonotype was seen repeatedly, ten times or more. The chain combines TRBV3-1 with TRBJ2-5; D possibly corresponds to TRBD1 (6 bases). Germline CDR1 LGHDT, CDR2 YNNKEL (reference sequence). The V end was cut by 3 bases, the J end by 12 bases, with 20 bases between. The CDR3 has 14 residues. The CDR3 here is CASSQPLGDINKYF. The CDR3 DNA reads TGTGCCAGCAGCCAGCCACTAGGGGACATAAACAAGTACTTC.

The genes are TRBV2 and TRBJ2-2; tentatively, D is TRBD1 (6 bases). Germline CDR1 is SNHLY and CDR2 is FYNNEI. This CDR3 has 13 amino acids. The V end lost 5 bases, the J end lost 6 bases, and 10 bases lay between the germline ends. This CDR3 is CASSFNRAGELFF. DNA of the CDR3: TGTGCCAGCAGTTTTAACAGGGCCGGGGAGCTGTTTTTT.